These 18 T cell receptor beta chains originate from one sample sequenced in a study of cytomegalovirus exposure and HLA in healthy donors. A multiplex PCR was run with 60 Vbeta primers and 13 Jbeta primers. Sequencing used immunoSEQ multiplex PCR; TCRdb keeps in-frame clones, though not all of them. The table includes some 130,000 clones, around 73% detected once. The sample consisted of PBMCs. The origin of the receptors is a female donor in good health and CMV-seronegative.

The CDR3 sequence: CASSLVVLNTEAFF. The CDR3 region has the DNA TGTGCCAGCAGCTTAGTAGTCTTGAACACTGAAGCTTTCTTT. The chain joins TRBV11-2 to TRBJ1-1; no definite D call. The CDR3 extends over 14 amino acids. The V end lost 1 base, the J end lost 0 bases, and 6 bases lay between the germline ends. CDR1 is SGHAT, CDR2 FQNNGV, per germline.

The chain links TRBV4-1 to TRBJ1-3; D is possibly TRBD1 (5 bases). The CDR3 runs 18 residues. Germline V gene sequence: CDR1 MGHRA, CDR2 YSYEKL. With 3 bases removed from V and 0 bases from J, the gap between germline ends came to 18 bases. The CDR3 bases are TGCGCCAGCAGCCAGCCCGGCGGGGCCTCCCTCTCTGGAAACACCATATATTTT. This translates into CASSQPGGASLSGNTIYF.

Only a few counts were recorded for this clone. V gene TRBV7-3 combines with J gene TRBJ2-3, with D perhaps TRBD1 (7 bases). This CDR3 spans 13 amino acids. Germline assignment: CDR1 SGHTA and CDR2 FQGTGA. The V and J ends lost 4 bases and 4 bases respectively, with 9 bases between them. The CDR3 nucleotides read TGTGCCAGCAGCTCCAGGGGGGCAGATACGCAGTATTTT. Translated: CASSSRGADTQYF.

The chain uses TRBV4-3 and TRBJ2-1; possible D gene TRBD1, 6 bases. CDR1 and CDR2 (germline): LGHNA, YSLEER. V was shortened by 2 bases and J by 0 bases, with 14 bases between the two germline ends. The CDR3 sequence is 17 residues long. This CDR3 reads CASSQQHRVSSYNEQFF. The CDR3, as DNA: TGCGCCAGCAGCCAACAACACAGGGTCAGCTCCTACAATGAGCAGTTCTTC.

The chain employs TRBV6-5 and TRBJ2-7; a possible D gene is TRBD1 (8 bases). Trimming cost V 7 bases and J 3 bases, with 19 bases left between them. The CDR3 has 15 residues. Germline CDR1 reads MNHEY; CDR2 reads SVGAGI. CDR3 sequence: CASNRGVGQVYEQYF. The CDR3 DNA reads TGTGCCAGCAATCGGGGGGTGGGACAGGTCTACGAGCAGTACTTC.

The gene calls are TRBV28 and TRBJ1-1, with D maybe TRBD1 (5 bases). Germline CDR1 is MDHEN and CDR2 is SYDVKM. The V and J ends lost 5 bases and 0 bases respectively, with 13 bases between them. The CDR3 is made up of 15 amino acids. The CDR3: CASSPTTGLNTEAFF. The CDR3 DNA sequence: TGTGCCAGCAGTCCGACAACAGGACTGAACACTGAAGCTTTCTTT.

The V and J genes are TRBV5-1 and TRBJ2-1; 7 bases agree with TRBD1. The CDR3 contains 13 residues. With V trimmed by 4 bases and J by 9 bases, 7 bases remained unmatched. Looked up from germline, CDR1 is SGHRS and CDR2 is YFSETQ. CDR3 sequence: CASSPQGIREQFF. The CDR3 region has the DNA TGCGCCAGCAGCCCACAGGGGATTCGTGAGCAGTTCTTC.

The V gene is TRBV5-4, the J gene TRBJ2-2; TRBD2 aligns across 7 bases. The CDR3 spans 16 residues. The V gene's germline CDR1 is SGHNT and CDR2 YYREEE (reference sequence). The J segment lost 0 bases and the V segment lost 4 bases, leaving 6 bases of the junction unmatched. The CDR3 DNA is TGTGCCAGCAGCCCCCCAGCGGGGACGAACACCGGGGAGCTGTTTTTT. Protein: CASSPPAGTNTGELFF.

The CDR3 coding sequence is TGTGCCAGCATATCTTCGACAGGCGGGGAAAAACTGTTTTTT. This codes for CASISSTGGEKLFF. This rearrangement joins TRBV2 to TRBJ1-4, with D possibly matching TRBD1 (6 bases). The CDR3 contains 14 residues. V lost 7 bases, J lost 8 bases, and 17 bases lay in between. The germline CDR1 and CDR2 sequences are SNHLY and FYNNEI. Variable domain in full (rest from reference TRBV2 and TRBJ1-4): EPEVTQTPSHQVTQMGQEVILRCVPISNHLYFYWYRQILGQKVEFLVSFYNNEISEKSEIFDDQFSVERPDGSNFTLKIRSTKLEDSAMYFCASISSTGGEKLFFGSGTQLSVL.

The V and J genes are TRBV4-2 and TRBJ2-1; 13 bases line up with TRBD2. This CDR3 has 16 residues. The ends lost 3 bases at V and 7 bases at J; junction bases unmatched: 6. CDR1 and CDR2 (germline): LGHNA, YNFKEQ. CDR3: CASSHPLAGGLNEQFF. The CDR3 DNA follows: TGTGCCAGCAGCCACCCACTAGCGGGAGGGTTGAATGAGCAGTTCTTC.

This sequence joins TRBV6-6 and TRBJ2-2; 7 bases are shared with TRBD1. The J segment lost 5 bases and the V segment lost 5 bases, leaving 8 bases of the junction unmatched. Germline-derived CDR1 and CDR2 are MNHNY and SVGAGI (reference sequence). This CDR3 contains 15 residues. The CDR3 here is CASSTQMTGTGELFF. The DNA for the CDR3 is TGTGCCAGCAGTACCCAAATGACAGGGACCGGGGAGCTGTTTTTT.

The chain couples TRBV28 to TRBJ2-7, with D unclear. Germline V gene lookup returns CDR1 MDHEN and CDR2 SYDVKM. Trimming removed 4 bases at V and 6 bases at J, with 10 bases between. This CDR3 comprises 12 residues. The CDR3 bases are TGTGCCAGCAGTTCCACTCTCTCCGAGCAGTACTTC. Amino acids: CASSSTLSEQYF.

This chain joins TRBV11-2 and TRBJ1-1; a weak D match, TRBD1 (5 bases). The germline V and J ends were trimmed by 5 bases and 2 bases, with 15 bases remaining between them. Germline CDR1 reads SGHAT; CDR2 reads FQNNGV. The CDR3 length is 15 residues. The CDR3 reads CASSAIGGGNTEAFF. The CDR3 bases are TGTGCCAGCAGCGCCATTGGGGGGGGAAACACTGAAGCTTTCTTT.

The chain combines TRBV7-2 with TRBJ1-4, with 11 bases aligning to TRBD1. The CDR3 extends over 15 amino acids. CDR1 is SGHTA and CDR2 is FQGNSA in the germline V gene. With V trimmed by 4 bases and J by 6 bases, 4 bases remained unmatched. CDR3 nucleotide sequence: TGTGCCAGCAGCTGGAGGACAGGGGGCCATGAAAAACTGTTTTTT. Translating gives CASSWRTGGHEKLFF.

J is TRBJ1-2 and V is TRBV19; tentative D call: TRBD1 (6 bases). The germline V gene has CDR1 LNHDA and CDR2 SQIVND (reference sequence). V was shortened by 8 bases and J by 8 bases, with 15 bases between the two germline ends. This CDR3 is built from 12 residues. The CDR3 DNA reads as TGTGCCAGTTACAGGGTATTGAGCGGCTACACCTTC. Translating it yields CASYRVLSGYTF. Looking up the rest from reference TRBV19 and TRBJ1-2 gives the full variable domain: DGGITQSPKYLFRKEGQNVTLSCEQNLNHDAMYWYRQDPGQGLRLIYYSQIVNDFQKGDIAEGYSVSREKKESFPLTVTSAQKNPTAFYLCASYRVLSGYTFGSGTRLTVV.

The chain carries TRBV6-1 and TRBJ2-5; D unclear. The CDR3 loop spans 10 amino acids. CDR1 MNHNS and CDR2 SASEGT come from the germline V gene. Trimming took 1 base from V and 11 from J, leaving 5 bases between them. As DNA, the CDR3 is TGTGCCAGCAGTGAAGTGGAGCAGTACTTC. Protein product: CASSEVEQYF.

A single count supports this clone. V and J are TRBV6-5 and TRBJ2-3; 8 positions agree with TRBD2. The CDR3 extends over 15 amino acids. J lost 1 base, V lost 8 bases, and 8 bases had no gene match. Germline V lookup: CDR1 MNHEY, CDR2 SVGAGI. The chain's CDR3 is CASSSVAGRTDTQYF. The DNA of the CDR3 is TGTGCCAGCTCCTCGGTAGCGGGGCGCACAGATACGCAGTATTTT.

This chain uses TRBV9 with TRBJ2-7; D ambiguous. CDR1 SGDLS and CDR2 YYNGEE come from the germline V gene. V lost 2 bases to trimming and J lost 1 base, with 10 bases between them. The CDR3 is made up of 14 amino acids. The CDR3 is CASSVLVESYEQYF. For the CDR3, the DNA is TGTGCCAGCAGCGTGCTAGTGGAGTCCTACGAGCAGTACTTC.